This is a list of T cell receptor beta chains from one sample in a study of blood T cell repertoires in COVID-19. The protocol was immunoSEQ multiplex PCR, while the TCRdb copy is restricted to in-frame clones and leaves out a portion. The repertoire holds roughly 100,000 clones, with 86% as singletons. Sequencing was performed on peripheral blood. These receptors were obtained from an elderly man with acute or convalescent COVID-19. CDR3s include the opening cysteine and the closing phenylalanine or tryptophan. The D gene is left open where the match is weak. The size of a clone is reported for some rows only, either as once, few or many, or as a class for expanded clones.

D,size,J,V,CDR3,DNA
TRBD2,-,TRBJ2-1,TRBV4-1,CASSHLTSVSYNEQFF,TGCGCCAGCAGCCATCTGACTAGCGTCTCCTACAATGAGCAGTTCTTC
-,-,TRBJ1-5,TRBV6-5,CASSYSGQVGQPQHF,TGTGCCAGCAGTTACTCGGGACAAGTGGGTCAGCCCCAGCATTTT
-,-,TRBJ1-2,TRBV28,CASSLGGGSNYGYTF,TGTGCCAGCAGTTTAGGCGGCGGAAGTAACTATGGCTACACCTTC
-,-,TRBJ2-2,TRBV19,CASSPPARDGELFF,TGTGCCAGTAGTCCCCCCGCGCGCGACGGGGAGCTGTTTTTT
TRBD2,few,TRBJ2-2,TRBV19,CASSSGSSGSTGELFF,TGTGCCAGTAGTTCCGGCTCTAGCGGGAGCACCGGGGAGCTGTTTTTT
-,-,TRBJ1-2,TRBV28,CASTRRANYGYTF,TGTGCCAGCACTCGGAGGGCAAACTATGGCTACACCTTC
TRBD1,-,TRBJ2-3,TRBV3-1/TRBV3-2,CASSPSGTASTDTQYF,TGTGCCAGCAGCCCCTCCGGGACAGCGAGCACAGATACGCAGTATTTT
TRBD1,-,TRBJ2-1,TRBV7-3,CASSLTGQGQFF,TGTGCCAGCAGCTTAACTGGACAGGGGCAGTTCTTC
-,-,TRBJ1-3,TRBV7-2,CASSLNRAGTGNTIYF,TGTGCCAGCAGCTTAAATCGGGCAGGGACTGGAAACACCATATATTTT
-,-,TRBJ1-1,TRBV27,CASSLGAALNTEAFF,TGTGCCAGCAGTTTAGGGGCAGCGTTGAACACTGAAGCTTTCTTT
TRBD2,-,TRBJ2-3,TRBV2,CASSGRLAKSTDTQYF,TGTGCCAGCAGTGGTAGACTAGCGAAGAGCACAGATACGCAGTATTTT
TRBD2,once,TRBJ2-1,TRBV6-2/TRBV6-3,CASSYLAGLAGAVF,TGTGCCAGCAGTTACCTTGCGGGGCTAGCGGGAGCTGTCTTC
TRBD2,-,TRBJ2-3,TRBV25-1,CASSLAGAGRVGTDTQYF,TGTGCCAGCAGTCTAGCGGGAGCGGGTCGGGTTGGCACAGATACGCAGTATTTT
-,-,TRBJ1-5,TRBV28,CASRDGDPKPQHF,TGTGCCAGCAGGGACGGGGATCCAAAGCCCCAGCATTTT
-,-,TRBJ1-2,TRBV18,CASSPEAIYGYTF,TGTGCCAGCTCACCAGAGGCTATCTATGGCTACACCTTC
-,-,TRBJ2-7,TRBV6-4,CASSLLPGYEQYF,TGTGCCAGCAGCCTTCTCCCGGGCTACGAGCAGTACTTC
-,-,TRBJ1-4,TRBV19,CASSTGTTNEKLFF,TGTGCCAGTAGCACAGGTACAACTAATGAAAAACTGTTTTTT
TRBD2,-,TRBJ2-7,TRBV6-4,CASSDSRDRVIPGGDEQYF,TGTGCCAGCAGTGATTCCCGGGACCGAGTAATACCGGGGGGGGACGAGCAGTACTTC
-,-,TRBJ2-6,TRBV19,CASSIDPPGSSGANVLTF,TGTGCCAGTAGTATTGATCCCCCAGGTAGCTCTGGGGCCAACGTCCTGACTTTC
TRBD2,-,TRBJ2-1,TRBV15,CATSRGVAGGSDEQFF,TGTGCCACCAGCAGAGGGGTAGCGGGAGGTTCCGATGAGCAGTTCTTC
TRBD1,once,TRBJ2-7,TRBV5-4,CASSEGQGAEQYF,TGTGCCAGCAGCGAGGGACAGGGGGCAGAGCAGTACTTC
-,-,TRBJ2-3,TRBV29-1,CSVFTSTDTQYF,TGCAGCGTTTTCACTAGCACAGATACGCAGTATTTT
TRBD1,-,TRBJ1-3,TRBV11-2,CASSLDRWGQGNSGNTIYF,TGTGCCAGCAGCTTAGACCGCTGGGGACAGGGCAACTCTGGAAACACCATATATTTT
-,-,TRBJ1-4,TRBV4-3,CASSQDMPGANEKLFF,TGCGCCAGCAGCCAAGATATGCCAGGGGCTAATGAAAAACTGTTTTTT
TRBD2,-,TRBJ2-2,TRBV9,CASSPISAGDGELFF,TGTGCCAGCAGTCCTATTTCGGCGGGAGACGGGGAGCTGTTTTTT
-,-,TRBJ2-3,TRBV7-5,CARSPGRKREVGADTQYF,TGTGCCAGAAGCCCTGGGCGTAAGCGGGAGGTGGGGGCAGATACGCAGTATTTT
-,-,TRBJ1-2,TRBV19,CASSRAAGDYGYTF,TGTGCCAGTAGTAGAGCGGCGGGGGACTATGGCTACACCTTC
-,-,TRBJ1-5,TRBV5-5,CASREGINQPQHF,TGTGCCAGCAGGGAGGGGATTAATCAGCCCCAGCATTTT
TRBD1,once,TRBJ2-3,TRBV11-2,CASSFPKGRGQGNTDTQYF,TGTGCCAGCAGCTTTCCCAAGGGTCGGGGACAGGGGAACACAGATACGCAGTATTTT
TRBD2,-,TRBJ2-3,TRBV6-1,CASSEIGRARTDTQYF,TGTGCCAGCAGTGAAATTGGGAGGGCCCGCACAGATACGCAGTATTTT
-,-,TRBJ2-2,TRBV4-3,CASSQDWREESGELFF,TGCGCCAGCAGCCAAGATTGGAGGGAGGAGAGCGGGGAGCTGTTTTTT
-,-,TRBJ2-1,TRBV30,CAWSANRDPGRGEQFF,TGTGCCTGGAGTGCGAACCGGGACCCTGGGCGGGGTGAGCAGTTCTTC
-,-,TRBJ2-3,TRBV2,CASSLGQGHTDTQYF,TGTGCCAGCAGTCTCGGGCAGGGGCACACAGATACGCAGTATTTT
-,-,TRBJ1-4,TRBV4-2,CASSQETGEKLFF,TGTGCCAGCAGCCAAGAAACGGGGGAAAAACTGTTTTTT
TRBD1,once,TRBJ2-1,TRBV9,CASSKGQGGVYNEQFF,TGTGCCAGCAGCAAAGGACAGGGGGGCGTCTACAATGAGCAGTTCTTC
-,once,TRBJ2-2,TRBV14,CASSRDIYTGELFF,TGTGCCAGCAGCCGGGACATTTACACCGGGGAGCTGTTTTTT
TRBD1,-,TRBJ1-4,TRBV29-1,CSARDRGGIGEKLFF,TGCAGCGCCAGGGACAGGGGAGGTATAGGAGAAAAACTGTTTTTT
-,-,TRBJ2-7,TRBV20-1,CSAEQGGEQYF,TGCAGTGCTGAACAGGGTGGGGAGCAGTACTTC
TRBD2,-,TRBJ2-2,TRBV5-6,CASSFKVLAGVGGELFF,TGTGCCAGCAGCTTCAAGGTATTAGCGGGAGTTGGCGGGGAGCTGTTTTTT
TRBD2,-,TRBJ2-1,TRBV18,CASSPPGSSGNNEQFF,TGTGCCAGCTCACCCCCCGGGAGTAGCGGGAATAATGAGCAGTTCTTC
-,-,TRBJ1-1,TRBV7-2,CASSLVAGSSSEAFF,TGTGCCAGCAGCTTAGTAGCAGGGTCGTCTTCTGAAGCTTTCTTT
TRBD2,-,TRBJ2-1,TRBV28,CASSFLTGGRAEAYNEQFF,TGTGCCAGCAGTTTTCTCACGGGAGGGAGGGCCGAGGCCTACAATGAGCAGTTCTTC
-,-,TRBJ1-1,TRBV30,CALTRVGGMSTEAFF,TGTGCCTTGACGAGGGTGGGGGGAATGAGCACTGAAGCTTTCTTT
-,-,TRBJ1-1,TRBV28,CASSRWGLGNTEAFF,TGTGCCAGCAGTCGCTGGGGGCTGGGGAACACTGAAGCTTTCTTT
-,-,TRBJ2-3,TRBV15,CATSTFSGTDTQYF,TGTGCCACCAGCACCTTTAGCGGCACAGATACGCAGTATTTT
TRBD2,once,TRBJ2-1,TRBV5-1,CASSLKTSGRGYNEQFF,TGCGCCAGCAGCTTAAAGACTAGCGGGAGAGGCTACAATGAGCAGTTCTTC
-,-,TRBJ2-2,TRBV4-1,CASSQGGPNTGELFF,TGCGCCAGCAGCCAAGGAGGGCCGAACACCGGGGAGCTGTTTTTT
-,-,TRBJ2-7,TRBV29-1,CSVVRQGGNEQYF,TGCAGCGTTGTTCGGCAGGGGGGTAACGAGCAGTACTTC
-,-,TRBJ1-2,TRBV15,CATSRDRVGGYTF,TGTGCCACCAGCAGAGACAGGGTTGGTGGCTACACCTTC
TRBD2,-,TRBJ2-7,TRBV7-3,CASSSRTSRLCEQYF,TGTGCCAGCAGCTCTAGGACTAGCCGGTTATGCGAGCAGTACTTC
TRBD2,-,TRBJ2-1,TRBV18,CASSPSLPGLPYNEQFF,TGTGCCAGCTCACCATCTCTCCCGGGACTACCATACAATGAGCAGTTCTTC
TRBD1,-,TRBJ1-1,TRBV13,CASSLGDRVSTEAFF,TGTGCCAGCAGCTTAGGGGACAGGGTGAGCACTGAAGCTTTCTTT
-,-,TRBJ2-7,TRBV2,CASSELVSPTIQQYF,TGTGCCAGCAGTGAGTTGGTCAGTCCCACCATCCAGCAGTACTTC
TRBD1,once,TRBJ2-5,TRBV5-1,CASSPGTGAETQYF,TGCGCCAGCAGCCCCGGGACAGGGGCTGAGACCCAGTACTTC
-,-,TRBJ1-4,TRBV5-1,CASSIIGAENEKLFF,TGCGCCAGCAGCATCATAGGGGCCGAAAATGAAAAACTGTTTTTT
-,once,TRBJ2-3,TRBV7-2,CASSLIGSDTQYF,TGTGCCAGCAGCTTAATTGGCTCAGATACGCAGTATTTT
-,-,TRBJ2-5,TRBV6-5,CATKGRSKETQYF,TGTGCCACAAAGGGGAGGAGTAAAGAGACCCAGTACTTC
TRBD2,-,TRBJ2-2,TRBV19,CAAQAGVTGELFF,TGTGCCGCGCAGGCGGGGGTCACCGGGGAGCTGTTTTTT
TRBD2,-,TRBJ2-3,TRBV2,CASQGLAGADTQYF,TGTGCCAGCCAAGGTCTTGCGGGAGCAGATACGCAGTATTTT